These 22 T cell receptor beta chains originate from one sample sequenced in a study of blood T cell repertoires in COVID-19 (dated by TCRdb to 2020 to 2021). The library was obtained by the immunoSEQ multiplex PCR assay. TCRdb obtained this table from immuneACCESS and retained in-frame rearrangements with V and J assigned. These tables miss some clones; where compared with another copy, unresolved V genes account for less than half of the shortfall, and the remainder is unexplained. For this sample there are roughly 100,000 clones; around 87% appear just once. The ten largest clones represent roughly 21% of the sample. Sequencing input: peripheral blood. These TCRs come from a human donor in a cohort sampled during active COVID-19.

The chain uses TRBV7-2 and TRBJ2-1; 10 bases line up with TRBD2. The junction had 6 bases not matched to a gene; V was cut back by 5 bases and J by 5 bases. The CDR3 is 15 residues long. Germline lookup yields CDR1 SGHTA and CDR2 FQGNSA. The DNA of the CDR3 is TGTGCCAGCAGCCCCGCACTAGCGGGGAACAATGAGCAGTTCTTC. This encodes CASSPALAGNNEQFF.

V and J are TRBV29-1 and TRBJ2-3; 11 bases match TRBD2. Looked up from germline, CDR1 is SQVTM and CDR2 is ANQGSEA. The V segment lost 2 bases and the J segment 6 bases; nucleotides outside the gene matches: 4. The CDR3 runs 14 residues. CDR3 in DNA: TGCAGCGTTGAATCTAGCGGGAGGTTTGATACGCAGTATTTT. Translation: CSVESSGRFDTQYF.

This chain links TRBV6-5 with TRBJ2-7; 9 nucleotides align to TRBD1. The trim removed 5 bases at V and 10 bases at J, leaving 12 bases unmatched. The CDR3 is 14 amino acids. Germline loops: CDR1 MNHEY, CDR2 SVGAGI. The CDR3 sequence: CASSRGPTGGSQYF. In DNA, the CDR3 is TGTGCCAGCAGTCGCGGCCCTACAGGGGGCAGTCAGTACTTC.

The chain is built from TRBV18 and TRBJ2-2; the D gene is possibly TRBD1 (7 bases). V was shortened by 1 base and J by 7 bases, with 13 bases between the two germline ends. There are 15 residues in the CDR3. Looked up from germline, CDR1 is KGHSH and CDR2 is LQKENI. The CDR3, as DNA: TGTGCCAGCTCACCACTTCCAGGGGGGATCGGGGAGCTGTTTTTT. It translates to CASSPLPGGIGELFF.

The chain couples TRBV6-2 or TRBV6-3 to TRBJ2-7, with D possibly TRBD2 on 5 matching bases. The germline gives CDR1 MNHEY, CDR2 SVGEGT. This CDR3 contains 13 residues. V lost 6 bases and J lost 7, with 16 bases in between. This CDR3 is CASSRGPPGEQYF. DNA of the CDR3: TGTGCCAGCAGCCGAGGGCCTCCTGGGGAGCAGTACTTC.

The rearrangement joins TRBV5-1 to TRBJ2-2; tentative D call: TRBD1 (6 bases). CDR1 and CDR2 from the germline V gene are SGHRS and YFSETQ. The CDR3 is 14 amino acids. Trimming stripped 6 bases from V and 4 bases from J, with 13 bases between. In DNA, the CDR3 is TGCGCCAGCATACCCGGGACAAGCACCGGGGAGCTGTTTTTT. Translation gives CASIPGTSTGELFF.

The V and J genes are TRBV15 and TRBJ1-1; 9 nucleotides align to TRBD1. The V gene's germline CDR1 is LNHNV and CDR2 YYDKDF (reference sequence). The CDR3 totals 16 residues. V lost 0 bases and J lost 4; bases outside the gene matches: 6. CDR3: CATSRDRGQGFTEAFF. The CDR3 DNA is TGTGCCACCAGCAGAGATCGGGGACAGGGTTTCACTGAAGCTTTCTTT. The full variable domain, rest sourced from reference TRBV15 and TRBJ1-1, is DAMVIQNPRYQVTQFGKPVTLSCSQTLNHNVMYWYQQKSSQAPKLLFHYYDKDFNNEADTPDNFQSRRPNTSFCFLDIRSPGLGDTAMYLCATSRDRGQGFTEAFFGQGTRLTVV.

This clone was seen a few times. The chain employs TRBV19 and TRBJ1-5, with a weak D call TRBD1 (5 bases). This CDR3 is built from 14 residues. Trimming removed 8 bases from V and 7 bases from J, with 18 bases in between. CDR1 and CDR2 (germline): LNHDA, SQIVND (reference sequence). In DNA form, the CDR3 reads TGTGCCAGTGAGGAATGGCAGGGCCGGCAGCCCCAGCATTTT. Translation: CASEEWQGRQPQHF.

This chain connects TRBV2 to TRBJ2-7; TRBD2 agrees at 10 bases. Germline values: CDR1 SNHLY, CDR2 FYNNEI. Losses at the gene ends were 5 bases for V and 1 base for J; bases not matched to a gene: 8. This CDR3 region has 16 residues. This chain's CDR3 is CASSFKGLAESYEQYF. The DNA for the CDR3 is TGTGCCAGCAGTTTCAAAGGACTAGCGGAATCCTACGAGCAGTACTTC.

This rearrangement joins TRBV5-1 to TRBJ1-6; 8 bases are shared with TRBD1. Germline loops: CDR1 SGHRS, CDR2 YFSETQ. This CDR3 contains 15 residues. The V gene end was trimmed by 4 bases and the J gene end by 7 bases; junction bases not matched to a gene: 7. The CDR3 DNA reads TGCGCCAGCAGCACAGGACAGGGTAGGAATTCACCCCTCCACTTT. It translates to CASSTGQGRNSPLHF.

This chain uses TRBV7-2 with TRBJ2-7, with TRBD1 matching over 9 bases. J gave up 4 bases and V 1 base, and 2 bases lay outside the gene matches. This CDR3 has 14 residues. CDR1 is SGHTA, CDR2 FQGNSA, per germline. The CDR3 region is CASSLGGQGYEQYF. The DNA for the CDR3 is TGTGCCAGCAGCTTAGGGGGACAGGGATACGAGCAGTACTTC.

J is TRBJ2-6 and V is TRBV20-1; TRBD2 agrees at 9 bases. The CDR3 consists of 16 residues. V lost 3 bases to trimming and J lost 0 bases; unmatched junction nucleotides: 3. CDR1 and CDR2 from the germline V gene are DFQATT and SNEGSKA (reference sequence). The CDR3 reads CSASDSGSSGANVLTF. CDR3 nucleotide sequence: TGCAGTGCTAGTGATAGCGGGAGCTCTGGGGCCAACGTCCTGACTTTC.

This chain joins TRBV11-2 and TRBJ1-5; weak D call: TRBD1 (5 bases). Trimming shortened V by 0 bases and J by 4 bases, and 10 bases separated the two germline ends. The CDR3 is 15 residues long. Germline V gene lookup returns CDR1 SGHAT and CDR2 FQNNGV. The CDR3 nucleotides are TGTGCCAGCAGCTTAGACCTAGACAGTAATCAGCCCCAGCATTTT. Translation gives CASSLDLDSNQPQHF.

Here the CDR3 DNA reads TGTGCCAGCAGCTTATCTAGCGGAAGGGAGCAGTACTTC. It translates to CASSLSSGREQYF. The rearrangement links TRBV7-3 to TRBJ2-7; 7 bases line up with TRBD2. Germline V gene sequence: CDR1 SGHTA, CDR2 FQGTGA. The CDR3 has 13 residues. With 2 bases clipped from V and 7 bases from J, the junction kept 5 bases outside the gene matches.

This sequence joins TRBV15 and TRBJ2-6, with D tentatively TRBD1 (5 bases). Between the trimmed V and J ends, which lost 1 base and 3 bases, there was a span of 7 bases. CDR3 length: 15 amino acids. Germline assignment: CDR1 LNHNV and CDR2 YYDKDF (reference sequence). The CDR3 loop is CATSRAGFGANVLTF. The CDR3 DNA sequence: TGTGCCACCAGCAGAGCAGGGTTTGGGGCCAACGTCCTGACTTTC.

This rearrangement joins TRBV7-2 to TRBJ2-7; D gene unclear. Looked up from germline, CDR1 is SGHTA and CDR2 is FQGNSA. The germline V and J ends were trimmed by 5 bases and 3 bases, with 8 bases remaining between them. The CDR3 totals 12 residues. For the CDR3, the DNA is TGTGCCAGCAGCCCCTTTAACTACGAGCAGTACTTC. Amino acid sequence: CASSPFNYEQYF. Variable domain in full (rest from reference TRBV7-2 and TRBJ2-7): GAGVSQSPSNKVTEKGKDVELRCDPISGHTALYWYRQSLGQGLEFLIYFQGNSAPDKSGLPSDRFSAERTGGSVSTLTIQRTQQEDSAVYLCASSPFNYEQYFGPGTRLTVT.

The V and J genes are TRBV3-1 (or the pseudogene TRBV3-2) and TRBJ2-1; perhaps TRBD2 as D (5 bases). V gave up 0 bases and J gave up 15 bases, with 15 bases separating them. Germline V gene sequence: CDR1 LGHDT, CDR2 YNNKEL (reference sequence). The CDR3 is made up of 13 amino acids. The CDR3 DNA sequence: TGTGCCAGCAGCCAAGATTCCCTAGCCCCCCGGTTCTTC. It codes for CASSQDSLAPRFF.

The chain has TRBV10-3 and TRBJ1-5, with TRBD1 as a possible D gene (6 bases). This CDR3 is built from 14 residues. CDR1 and CDR2 from the germline V gene are ENHRY and SYGVKD. The ends were cut back, 4 bases at V and 9 bases at J, with 16 bases in the middle. For the CDR3, the DNA is TGTGCCATCAGTGCCCACAGGGACGGGCTGCCCCAGCATTTT. Protein sequence: CAISAHRDGLPQHF.

This chain uses TRBV7-9 with TRBJ1-2, with D uncertain. The germline V and J ends were trimmed by 7 bases and 7 bases, with 16 bases remaining between them. The CDR3 has 13 residues. Looked up from germline, CDR1 is SEHNR and CDR2 is FQNEAQ (reference sequence). The CDR3 here is CASTPVGGVGYTF. The CDR3 DNA reads as TGTGCCAGCACCCCCGTGGGCGGGGTTGGCTACACCTTC.

This chain connects TRBV9 to TRBJ2-1, with 11 bases aligning to TRBD1. Germline values: CDR1 SGDLS, CDR2 YYNGEE. With V trimmed by 4 bases and J by 2 bases, 8 bases remained unmatched. The CDR3 consists of 17 residues. The CDR3 bases are TGTGCCAGCAGCCCCGGGGGGGGACAGGGGGCCTACAATGAGCAGTTCTTC. Translating gives CASSPGGGQGAYNEQFF.

The rearrangement joins TRBV14 to TRBJ1-1; D not resolved. Between the trimmed V and J ends, which lost 0 bases and 1 base, there was a span of 3 bases. The CDR3 spans 13 residues. Germline CDR1 and CDR2: SGHDN and FVKESK. CDR3: CASSQEANTEAFF. The CDR3 DNA is TGTGCCAGCAGCCAAGAGGCGAACACTGAAGCTTTCTTT.

The V call is TRBV5-1, the J call TRBJ2-7; 9 bases line up with TRBD2. The trim removed 2 bases at V and 7 bases at J, leaving 13 bases unmatched. The CDR3 is made up of 16 amino acids. Germline V lookup: CDR1 SGHRS, CDR2 YFSETQ. The CDR3 region has the DNA TGCGCCAGCAGCTTCGAGGGGCTAGCGGGACGCGCAGAGCAGTACTTC. Its protein is CASSFEGLAGRAEQYF. Looking up the rest from reference TRBV5-1 and TRBJ2-7 gives the full variable domain: KAGVTQTPRYLIKTRGQQVTLSCSPISGHRSVSWYQQTPGQGLQFLFEYFSETQRNKGNFPGRFSGRQFSNSRSEMNVSTLELGDSALYLCASSFEGLAGRAEQYFGPGTRLTVT.